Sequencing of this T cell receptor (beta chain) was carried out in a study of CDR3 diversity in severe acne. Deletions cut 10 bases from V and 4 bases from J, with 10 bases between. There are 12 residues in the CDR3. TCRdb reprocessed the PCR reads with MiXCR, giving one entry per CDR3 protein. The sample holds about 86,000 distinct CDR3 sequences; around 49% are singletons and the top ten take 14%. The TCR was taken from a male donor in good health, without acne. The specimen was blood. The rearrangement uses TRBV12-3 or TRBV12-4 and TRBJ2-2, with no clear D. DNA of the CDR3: TGTGCCACATACCCTGGCACCGGGGAGCTGTTTTTT. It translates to CATYPGTGELFF.